Sequencing of this T cell receptor (beta chain) was carried out in a study of blood T cells in healthy people across ages. As for this clonotype: Its target is unknown.

Study results and caveats: Diversity of TCR beta per million T cells declined in a roughly linear way with age.

Germline V gives CDR1 MDHEN, CDR2 SYDVKM. Trimming removed 10 bases from V and 6 bases from J; junction bases left unmatched: 7. The CDR3 has 14 amino acids. PCR was performed a second time for about 6 to 12 cycles using a sample-barcoded 5' primer and a J-beta primer mix. TCRdb processed the 5' RACE reads anew with MiXCR; each CDR3 protein has one entry. The sample lists around 670,000 distinct CDR3 sequences, approximately 30% occurring once. Per-sample yields of isolated PBMCs were at least 6 million. This TCR was recovered from an elderly woman in good health. The specimen was blood. The rearrangement uses TRBV28 and TRBJ2-1, with 12 positions matching TRBD1. The CDR3 loop is CATKRDRGRNEQFF. The CDR3 DNA follows: TGTGCCACTAAGCGGGACAGGGGGCGCAATGAGCAGTTCTTC.